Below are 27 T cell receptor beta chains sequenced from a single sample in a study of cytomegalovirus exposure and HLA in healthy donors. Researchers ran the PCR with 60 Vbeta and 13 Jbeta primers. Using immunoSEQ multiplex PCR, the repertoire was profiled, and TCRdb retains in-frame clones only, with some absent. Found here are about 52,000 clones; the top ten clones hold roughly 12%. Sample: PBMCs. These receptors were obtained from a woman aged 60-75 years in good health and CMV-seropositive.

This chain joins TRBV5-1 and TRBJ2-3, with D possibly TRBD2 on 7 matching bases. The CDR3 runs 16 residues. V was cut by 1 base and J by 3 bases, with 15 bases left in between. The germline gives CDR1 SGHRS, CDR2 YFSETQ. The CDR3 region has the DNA TGCGCCAGCAGCTTGATGGGGGGGGGCCTTACAGATACGCAGTATTTT. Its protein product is CASSLMGGGLTDTQYF.

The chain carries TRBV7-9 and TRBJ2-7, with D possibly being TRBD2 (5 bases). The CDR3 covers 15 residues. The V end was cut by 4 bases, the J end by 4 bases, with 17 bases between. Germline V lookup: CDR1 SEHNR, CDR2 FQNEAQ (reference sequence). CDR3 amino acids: CASSSDRGRRYEQYF. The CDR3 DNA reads TGTGCCAGCAGCTCAGACCGGGGTCGGCGATACGAGCAGTACTTC.

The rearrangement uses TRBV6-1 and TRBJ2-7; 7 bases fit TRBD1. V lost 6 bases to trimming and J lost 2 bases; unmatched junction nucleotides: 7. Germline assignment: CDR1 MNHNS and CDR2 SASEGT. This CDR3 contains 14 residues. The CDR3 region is CASSLRTGPYEQYF. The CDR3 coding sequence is TGTGCCAGCAGCCTTCGGACAGGCCCCTACGAGCAGTACTTC.

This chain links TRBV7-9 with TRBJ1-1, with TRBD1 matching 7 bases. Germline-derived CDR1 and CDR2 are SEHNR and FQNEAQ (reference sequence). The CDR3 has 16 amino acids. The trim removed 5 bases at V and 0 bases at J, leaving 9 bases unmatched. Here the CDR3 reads CASSQWTGYMNTEAFF. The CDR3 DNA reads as TGTGCCAGCAGCCAGTGGACAGGTTACATGAACACTGAAGCTTTCTTT.

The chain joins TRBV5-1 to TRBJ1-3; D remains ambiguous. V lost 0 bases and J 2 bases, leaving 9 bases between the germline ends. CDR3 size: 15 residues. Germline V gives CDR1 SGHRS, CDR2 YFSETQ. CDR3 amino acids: CASSLGPGPGNTIYF. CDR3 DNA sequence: TGCGCCAGCAGCTTGGGTCCGGGTCCTGGAAACACCATATATTTT.

CDR3 amino acids: CASSEALANQPQHF. As DNA, the CDR3 is TGTGCCAGCAGTGAAGCGCTGGCTAATCAGCCCCAGCATTTT. The V gene is TRBV2, the J gene TRBJ1-5; no reliable D call. The CDR3 runs to 14 residues. The ends were cut back, 0 bases at V and 4 bases at J, with 7 bases in the middle. Per the germline V gene, CDR1 is SNHLY and CDR2 is FYNNEI.

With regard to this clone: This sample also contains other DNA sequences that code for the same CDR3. The CDR3: CASSLGWGGQETQYF. DNA for the CDR3: TGCGCCAGCAGCTTGGGGTGGGGGGGTCAAGAGACCCAGTACTTC. The chain joins TRBV5-1 to TRBJ2-5; 7 bases are a match to TRBD2. CDR3 length: 15 amino acids. V dropped 0 bases and J dropped 2; count of bases not matched to a gene: 4. CDR1 SGHRS and CDR2 YFSETQ come from the germline V gene.

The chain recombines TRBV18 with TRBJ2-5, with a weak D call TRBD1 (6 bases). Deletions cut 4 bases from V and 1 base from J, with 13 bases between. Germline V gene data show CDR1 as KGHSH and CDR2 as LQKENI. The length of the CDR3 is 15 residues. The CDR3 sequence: CASSLGQSIQETQYF. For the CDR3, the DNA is TGTGCCAGCTCACTGGGACAATCCATCCAAGAGACCCAGTACTTC.

This CDR3 is CASRPRSLAGDTDTQYF. The CDR3 DNA follows: TGTGCCAGCAGACCAAGATCACTAGCGGGGGACACAGATACGCAGTATTTT. The chain links TRBV28 to TRBJ2-3; 11 positions match TRBD2. The CDR3 consists of 17 residues. Germline V gene lookup returns CDR1 MDHEN and CDR2 SYDVKM. V lost 6 bases, J lost 2 bases, and 10 bases stayed unmatched.

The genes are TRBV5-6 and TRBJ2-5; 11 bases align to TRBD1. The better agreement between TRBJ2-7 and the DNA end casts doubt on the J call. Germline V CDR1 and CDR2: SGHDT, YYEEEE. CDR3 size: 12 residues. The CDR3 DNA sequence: TGTGCCATCGGGACAGGGGGTCACGAGCAGTACTTC. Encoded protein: CAIGTGGHEQYF.

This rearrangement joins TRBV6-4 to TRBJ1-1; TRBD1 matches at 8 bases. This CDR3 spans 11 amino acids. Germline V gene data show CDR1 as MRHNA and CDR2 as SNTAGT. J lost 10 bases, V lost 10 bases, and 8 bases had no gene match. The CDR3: CAIQGAYGAFF. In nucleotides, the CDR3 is TGTGCCATCCAGGGGGCGTATGGAGCTTTCTTT.

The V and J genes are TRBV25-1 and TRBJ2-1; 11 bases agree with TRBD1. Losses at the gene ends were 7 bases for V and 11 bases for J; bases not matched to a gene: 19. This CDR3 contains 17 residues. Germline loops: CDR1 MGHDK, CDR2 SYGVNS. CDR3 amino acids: CASIMAGGTGGGQQQFF. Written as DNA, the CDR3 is TGTGCCAGCATAATGGCTGGGGGGACAGGGGGAGGACAACAGCAGTTCTTC.

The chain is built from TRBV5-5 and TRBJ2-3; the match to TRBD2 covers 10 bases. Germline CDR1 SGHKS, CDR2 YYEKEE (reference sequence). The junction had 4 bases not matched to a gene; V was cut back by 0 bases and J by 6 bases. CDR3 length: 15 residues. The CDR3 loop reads CASSLGLAGADTQYF. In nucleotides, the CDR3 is TGTGCCAGCAGCTTGGGGCTAGCGGGGGCGGATACGCAGTATTTT.

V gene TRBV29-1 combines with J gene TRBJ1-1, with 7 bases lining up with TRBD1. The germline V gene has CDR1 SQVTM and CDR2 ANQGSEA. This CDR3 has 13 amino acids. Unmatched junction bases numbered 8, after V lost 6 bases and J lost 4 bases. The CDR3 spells CSVLTGTVTEAFF. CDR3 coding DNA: TGCAGCGTACTTACCGGGACAGTCACTGAAGCTTTCTTT.

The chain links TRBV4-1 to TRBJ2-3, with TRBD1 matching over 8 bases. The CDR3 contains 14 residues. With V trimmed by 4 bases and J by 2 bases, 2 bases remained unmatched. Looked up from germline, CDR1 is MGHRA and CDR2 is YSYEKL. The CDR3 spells CASSRQGTTDTQYF. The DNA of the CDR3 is TGCGCCAGCAGCCGACAGGGGACCACAGATACGCAGTATTTT.

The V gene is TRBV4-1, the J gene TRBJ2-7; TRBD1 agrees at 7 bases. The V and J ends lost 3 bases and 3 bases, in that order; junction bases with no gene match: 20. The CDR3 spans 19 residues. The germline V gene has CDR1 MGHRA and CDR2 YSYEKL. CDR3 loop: CASSQRLKAGQADIYEQYF. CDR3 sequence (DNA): TGCGCCAGCAGCCAGAGATTGAAGGCCGGACAGGCGGATATCTACGAGCAGTACTTC.

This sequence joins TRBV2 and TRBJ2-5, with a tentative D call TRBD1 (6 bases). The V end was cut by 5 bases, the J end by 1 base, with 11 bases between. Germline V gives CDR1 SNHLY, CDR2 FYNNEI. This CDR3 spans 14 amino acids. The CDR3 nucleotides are TGTGCCAGCAGTTTGAACAGGGCCCAAGAGACCCAGTACTTC. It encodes CASSLNRAQETQYF. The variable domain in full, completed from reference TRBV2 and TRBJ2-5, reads EPEVTQTPSHQVTQMGQEVILRCVPISNHLYFYWYRQILGQKVEFLVSFYNNEISEKSEIFDDQFSVERPDGSNFTLKIRSTKLEDSAMYFCASSLNRAQETQYFGPGTRLLVL.

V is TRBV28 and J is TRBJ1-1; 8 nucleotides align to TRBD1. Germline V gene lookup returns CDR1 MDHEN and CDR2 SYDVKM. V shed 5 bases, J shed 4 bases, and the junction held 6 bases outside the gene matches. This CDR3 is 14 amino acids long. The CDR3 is CASSPPDRATEAFF. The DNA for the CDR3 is TGTGCCAGCAGTCCACCGGACAGGGCCACTGAAGCTTTCTTT.

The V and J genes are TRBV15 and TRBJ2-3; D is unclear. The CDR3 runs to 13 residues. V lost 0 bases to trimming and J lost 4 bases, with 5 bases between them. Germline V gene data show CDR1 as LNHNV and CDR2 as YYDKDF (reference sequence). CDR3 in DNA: TGTGCCACCAGCAGAGATCCCTCAGATACGCAGTATTTT. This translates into CATSRDPSDTQYF.

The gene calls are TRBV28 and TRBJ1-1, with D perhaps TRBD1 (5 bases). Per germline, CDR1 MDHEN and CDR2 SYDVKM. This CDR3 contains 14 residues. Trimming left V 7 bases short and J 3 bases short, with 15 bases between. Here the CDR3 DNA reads TGTGCCAGCAATACCCCAGGGCCCCACACTGAAGCTTTCTTT. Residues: CASNTPGPHTEAFF.

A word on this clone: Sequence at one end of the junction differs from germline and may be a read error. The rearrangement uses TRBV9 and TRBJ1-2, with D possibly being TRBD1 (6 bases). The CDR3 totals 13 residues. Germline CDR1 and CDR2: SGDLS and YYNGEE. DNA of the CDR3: TGTGACAGCAGCGTAGGTACAGGGCGTGGCTACACCTTC. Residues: CDSSVGTGRGYTF.

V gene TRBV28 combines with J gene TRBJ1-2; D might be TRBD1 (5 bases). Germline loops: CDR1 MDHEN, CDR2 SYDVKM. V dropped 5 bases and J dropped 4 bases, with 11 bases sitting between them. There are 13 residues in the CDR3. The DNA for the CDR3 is TGTGCCAGCAGTCCCGACAGTTCCTATGGCTACACCTTC. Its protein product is CASSPDSSYGYTF.

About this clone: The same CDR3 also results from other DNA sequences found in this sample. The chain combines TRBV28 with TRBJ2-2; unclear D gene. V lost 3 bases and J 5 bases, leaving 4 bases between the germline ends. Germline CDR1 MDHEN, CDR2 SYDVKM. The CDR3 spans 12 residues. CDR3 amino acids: CASSLRTGELFF. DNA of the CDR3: TGTGCCAGCAGTTTGCGTACCGGGGAGCTGTTTTTT.

CDR3 nucleotides: TGTGCCAGCAGCTCCCAAGGACAGGGGGCCTACGAGCAGTACTTC. Protein product: CASSSQGQGAYEQYF. The gene calls are TRBV7-6 and TRBJ2-7, with 10 bases lining up with TRBD1. CDR1 is SGHVS, CDR2 FNYEAQ, per germline. J gave up 2 bases and V 4 bases, and 5 bases lay outside the gene matches. This CDR3 comprises 15 residues.

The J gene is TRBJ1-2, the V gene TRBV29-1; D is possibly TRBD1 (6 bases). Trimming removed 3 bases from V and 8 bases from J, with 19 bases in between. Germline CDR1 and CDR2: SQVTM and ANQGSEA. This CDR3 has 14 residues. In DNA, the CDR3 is TGCAGCGTTGATGCTTATATGGGGGCGAGAGGCTACACCTTC. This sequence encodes CSVDAYMGARGYTF.

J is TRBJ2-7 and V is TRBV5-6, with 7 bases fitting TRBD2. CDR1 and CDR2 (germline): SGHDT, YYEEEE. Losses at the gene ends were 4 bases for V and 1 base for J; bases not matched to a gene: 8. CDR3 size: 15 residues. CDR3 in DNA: TGTGCCAGCAGCCGGGGGGTCAGCGGTTCCTACGAGCAGTACTTC. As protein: CASSRGVSGSYEQYF.

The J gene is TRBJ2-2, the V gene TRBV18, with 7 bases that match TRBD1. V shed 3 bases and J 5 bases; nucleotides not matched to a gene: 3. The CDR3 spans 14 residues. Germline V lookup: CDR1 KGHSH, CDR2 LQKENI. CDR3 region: CASSPGQRTGELFF. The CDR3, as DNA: TGTGCCAGCTCACCGGGACAGAGAACCGGGGAGCTGTTTTTT.